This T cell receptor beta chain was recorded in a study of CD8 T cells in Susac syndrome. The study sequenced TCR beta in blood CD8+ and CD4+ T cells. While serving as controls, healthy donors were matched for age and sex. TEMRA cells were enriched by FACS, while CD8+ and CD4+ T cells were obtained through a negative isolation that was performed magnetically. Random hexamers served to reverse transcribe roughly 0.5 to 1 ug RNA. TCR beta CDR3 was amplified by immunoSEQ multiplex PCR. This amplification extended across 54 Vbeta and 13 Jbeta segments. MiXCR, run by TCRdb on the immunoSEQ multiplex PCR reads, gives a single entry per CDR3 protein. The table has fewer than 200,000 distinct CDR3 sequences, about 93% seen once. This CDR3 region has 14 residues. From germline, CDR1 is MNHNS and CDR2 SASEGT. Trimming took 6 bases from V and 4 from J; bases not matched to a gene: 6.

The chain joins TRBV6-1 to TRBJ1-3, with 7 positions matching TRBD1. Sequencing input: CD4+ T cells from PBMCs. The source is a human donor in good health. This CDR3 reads CASRLGGQGNTIYF. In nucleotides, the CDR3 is TGTGCCAGCAGGCTAGGGGGACAGGGAAACACCATATATTTT.